The clone carrying this TCR beta chain has at least ten counts. CDR1 SGHVS and CDR2 FQNEAQ come from the germline V gene. The V end lost 5 bases, the J end lost 4 bases, and 15 bases lay between the germline ends. The CDR3 has 15 residues. The PBMCs studied were ones that came from roughly 9.4 ml fresh peripheral blood. These data come from a study of T cells in Graves' hyperthyroidism and ophthalmopathy. Amplification targeted TCR beta CDR3 regions from RNA transcripts. With the HTBI primer set, the TCR CDR3 went through a first round of RT-PCR. TCRdb processed the multiplex PCR reads anew with MiXCR; each CDR3 protein has one entry. The sample lists hundreds of thousands of distinct CDR3 sequences, approximately 15% occurring once.

The chain joins TRBV7-8 to TRBJ1-5; maybe TRBD1 (5 bases). This sequence originates from a woman between 18 and 29 years old with Graves' hyperthyroidism. The sample taken for sequencing was blood. Here the CDR3 DNA reads TGTGCCAGCAGCGGACGATGGGACGGGAATCAGCCCCAGCATTTT. Its translation is CASSGRWDGNQPQHF.